The source of this T cell receptor (beta chain) is a study of blood T cell repertoires in COVID-19. Study at large: Spain, Italy and the United States supplied samples that represented acute and convalescent COVID-19. PBMCs, B-cell-depleted T cells, or T cells provided the cDNA or gDNA that made up the material.

The CDR3 runs 13 residues. V was shortened by 4 bases and J by 0 bases, with 6 bases between the two germline ends. CDR1 is MDHEN, CDR2 SYDVKM, per germline. In the authors' methods: Amplifying reference gene primers gave estimates of nucleated cell counts. Assay used: immunoSEQ multiplex PCR; TCRdb lists only in-frame clones, some missing. Clone size and V and J calls were adopted from that table, with D and trimming inferred from the DNA. The sample has about 180,000 clones; approximately 90% are singletons. This receptor was identified in a woman in her twenties or thirties with acute or convalescent COVID-19. Source material: peripheral blood. The J gene is TRBJ1-1, the V gene TRBV28; the D gene is possibly TRBD1 (5 bases). CDR3 protein: CASSYRLNTEAFF. CDR3 in DNA: TGTGCCAGCAGTTACAGGCTGAACACTGAAGCTTTCTTT.